Included here is one T cell receptor (beta chain) sequence, with context. This sample was included in a study of blood T cell repertoires in COVID-19. In the study overall: PBMCs, B-cell-depleted T cells, or T cells were the source of the cDNA or gDNA that made up the material.

The germline gives CDR1 SGHTS, CDR2 YDEGEE. This CDR3 has 16 amino acids. V shed 8 bases, J shed 6 bases, and the junction held 17 bases outside the gene matches. Methods used by the authors: Amplification from reference gene primers served as the basis for estimated nucleated cell counts. Sequenced by immunoSEQ multiplex PCR; TCRdb stores in-frame clones only, minus some. V and J calls and clone size come straight from that table; D and trimming were deduced from the DNA. This sample carries about 310,000 clones, roughly 90% of them seen once, and the ten largest clones take around 9.5%. The chain couples TRBV5-8 to TRBJ2-1; 7 bases fit TRBD2. This clonotype originated in a woman aged 40 to 49 who had recovered from COVID-19. The specimen was PBMCs or T cells enriched from blood (not recorded which). Here the CDR3 DNA reads TGTGCCAGTCCCTCCCTAAGCGGGATGATAGGCAATGAGCAGTTCTTC. Residues: CASPSLSGMIGNEQFF.